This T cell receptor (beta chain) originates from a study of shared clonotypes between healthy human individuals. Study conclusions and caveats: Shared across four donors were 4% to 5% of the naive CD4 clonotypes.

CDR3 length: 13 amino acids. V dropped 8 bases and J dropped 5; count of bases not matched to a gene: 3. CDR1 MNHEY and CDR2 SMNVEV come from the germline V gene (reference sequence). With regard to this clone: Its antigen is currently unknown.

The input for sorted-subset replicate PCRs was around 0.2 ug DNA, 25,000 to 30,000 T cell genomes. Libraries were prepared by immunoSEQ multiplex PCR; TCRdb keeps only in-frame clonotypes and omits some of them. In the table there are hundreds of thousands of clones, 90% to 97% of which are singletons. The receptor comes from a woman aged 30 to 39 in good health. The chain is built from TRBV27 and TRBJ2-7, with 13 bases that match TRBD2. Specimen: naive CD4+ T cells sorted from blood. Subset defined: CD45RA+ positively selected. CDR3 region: CASRLAGGNEQYF. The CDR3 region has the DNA TGTGCCAGCCGACTAGCGGGAGGCAACGAGCAGTACTTC.